This entry features one T cell receptor beta chain sequence. This entry belongs to a study of shared T cell receptors in the human thymus. The method was immunoSEQ multiplex PCR; TCRdb's version includes in-frame clones alone and lacks a portion of them. The repertoire has about 730,000 clones, around 85% of them found once; the top ten carry more than 0.008%. This CDR3 is built from 13 residues. Trimming removed 4 bases at V and 3 bases at J, with 10 bases between. Germline V gives CDR1 SEHNR, CDR2 FQNEAQ (reference sequence). The sample was also linked to a second study, of human thymus T cells. From that study: Resections removed during corrective heart surgery provided the thymus tissue used. A high degree of thymic repertoire overlap among unrelated individuals was reported in related research.

What was sequenced was thymocytes. The receptor comes from a girl younger than two with a congenital heart defect. The V gene is TRBV7-9, the J gene TRBJ2-7, with a weak D call TRBD1 (6 bases). The CDR3 sequence is CASSSGQSYEQYF. As DNA, the CDR3 is TGTGCCAGCAGCTCCGGACAGAGCTACGAGCAGTACTTC.